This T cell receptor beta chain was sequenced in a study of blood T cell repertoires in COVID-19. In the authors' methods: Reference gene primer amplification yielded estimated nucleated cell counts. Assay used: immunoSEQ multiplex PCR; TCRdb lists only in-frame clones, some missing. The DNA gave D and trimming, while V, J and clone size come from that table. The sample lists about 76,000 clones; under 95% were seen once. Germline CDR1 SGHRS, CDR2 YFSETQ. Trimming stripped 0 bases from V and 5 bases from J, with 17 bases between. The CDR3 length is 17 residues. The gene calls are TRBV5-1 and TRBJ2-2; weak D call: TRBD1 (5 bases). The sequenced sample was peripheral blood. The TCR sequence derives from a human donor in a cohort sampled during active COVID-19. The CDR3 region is CASSLARAIGLTGELFF. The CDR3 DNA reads TGCGCCAGCAGCTTGGCCAGGGCGATAGGGCTAACCGGGGAGCTGTTTTTT.